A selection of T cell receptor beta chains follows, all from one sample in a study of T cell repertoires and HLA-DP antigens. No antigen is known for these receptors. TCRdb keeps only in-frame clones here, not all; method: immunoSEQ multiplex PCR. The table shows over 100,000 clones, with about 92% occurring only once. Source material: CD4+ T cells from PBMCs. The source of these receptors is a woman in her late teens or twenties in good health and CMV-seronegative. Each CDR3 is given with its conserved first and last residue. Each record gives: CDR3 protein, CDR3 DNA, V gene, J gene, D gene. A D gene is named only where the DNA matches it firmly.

CASSPRGQGAATF	TGTGCCAGCTCACCCCGGGGACAGGGGGCAGCAACCTTC	TRBV18	TRBJ1-2	TRBD1
CASRTSRGRAGELFF	TGTGCCAGCAGGACCTCCAGGGGGCGGGCCGGGGAGCTGTTTTTT	TRBV7-6	TRBJ2-2	TRBD1
CSVIRATLNTEAFF	TGCAGCGTTATAAGGGCCACGCTGAACACTGAAGCTTTCTTT	TRBV29-1	TRBJ1-1	-
CASSQVWGIDSALPGNTIYF	TGCGCCAGCAGCCAAGTATGGGGCATAGACTCGGCGTTGCCTGGAAACACCATATATTTT	TRBV4-1	TRBJ1-3	-
CASTGVDGYTF	TGTGCCAGTACAGGGGTGGACGGCTACACCTTC	TRBV28	TRBJ1-2	TRBD1
CASSLLRGGTGELFF	TGTGCCAGCAGCCTTTTACGGGGCGGCACCGGGGAGCTGTTTTTT	TRBV6-6	TRBJ2-2	-
CASSPLGAKNIQYF	TGCGCCAGCAGCCCACTTGGGGCCAAAAACATTCAGTACTTC	TRBV4-1	TRBJ2-4	-
CAWSPGTSAYTDTQYF	TGTGCCTGGAGCCCGGGGACTTCGGCGTACACAGATACGCAGTATTTT	TRBV30	TRBJ2-3	-
CASSVSTHTGELFF	TGTGCCAGCAGTGTGTCTACCCACACCGGGGAGCTGTTTTTT	TRBV2	TRBJ2-2	-
CASRFTGGLGETQYF	TGTGCAAGTCGCTTCACCGGGGGACTCGGGGAGACCCAGTACTTC	TRBV12-2	TRBJ2-5	-
CASSLTTGGYSPLHF	TGTGCCAGCAGCTTAACGACAGGGGGCTATTCACCCCTCCACTTT	TRBV7-9	TRBJ1-6	TRBD1